This T cell receptor (beta chain) was found in a study of T cells in Graves' hyperthyroidism and ophthalmopathy. General study results and limits: Blood also showed most of the thyroid clonotypes that were expanded above 0.001.

This clonotype was seen repeatedly, ten times or more. Antigen: not known. From RNA transcripts, TCR beta CDR3 regions were amplified. Researchers ran a first-round RT-PCR on the TCR CDR3 using the HTBI primer set. From the multiplex PCR reads, TCRdb called clonotypes with MiXCR, one entry per CDR3 protein. The table lists a few hundred thousand distinct CDR3 sequences, under 60% of them singletons. This CDR3 has 17 amino acids. CDR1 LNHDA and CDR2 SQIVND come from the germline V gene (reference sequence). V lost 4 bases to trimming and J lost 3 bases, with 21 bases between them. Graves' hyperthyroidism qualified as stable when ophthalmopathy did not progress within 18 months.

Sample: peripheral blood or thyroid tissue (not recorded which). This chain joins TRBV19 and TRBJ1-1, with D possibly TRBD1 on 5 matching bases. This TCR was recovered from a woman younger than 35 with Graves' hyperthyroidism. Written as DNA, the CDR3 is TGTGCCAGTAGTACCTGGTTAAGGGGAGGTAGGGACACTGAAGCTTTCTTT. Translated: CASSTWLRGGRDTEAFF.